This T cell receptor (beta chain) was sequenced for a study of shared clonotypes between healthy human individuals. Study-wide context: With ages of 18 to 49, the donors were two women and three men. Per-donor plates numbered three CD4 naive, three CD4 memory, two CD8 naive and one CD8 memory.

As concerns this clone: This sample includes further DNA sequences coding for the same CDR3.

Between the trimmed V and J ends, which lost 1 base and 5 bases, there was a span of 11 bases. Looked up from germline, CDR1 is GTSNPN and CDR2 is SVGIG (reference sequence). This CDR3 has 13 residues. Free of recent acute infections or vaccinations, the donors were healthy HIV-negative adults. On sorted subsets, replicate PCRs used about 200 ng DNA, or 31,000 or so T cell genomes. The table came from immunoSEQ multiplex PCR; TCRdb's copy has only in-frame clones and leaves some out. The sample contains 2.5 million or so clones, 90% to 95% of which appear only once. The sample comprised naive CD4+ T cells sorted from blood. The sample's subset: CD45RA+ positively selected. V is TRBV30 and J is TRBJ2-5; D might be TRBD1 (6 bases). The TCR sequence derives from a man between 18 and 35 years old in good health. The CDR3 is CAWSGQGPETQYF. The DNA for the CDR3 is TGTGCCTGGAGTGGTCAGGGGCCGGAGACCCAGTACTTC.